This T cell receptor (beta chain) was sequenced during a study of monozygotic twins with cystic fibrosis. Overall study findings and caveats: In this small cohort, shared CDR3 numbers showed no association with age, concordance or disease severity. V usage most resembled the co-twin in 13 of 16 pairs. Monozygotic CF twin pairs shared significantly more nucleotide-identical clonotypes than unrelated CF individuals did.

Clones were sequenced by immunoSEQ multiplex PCR, and TCRdb holds only the in-frame ones, with some missing. The sample has approximately 36,000 clones, around nine tenths seen once. Comment on this clone: Its antigen remains unidentified.

V was trimmed by 2 bases and J by 6 bases, leaving 19 bases between them. The CDR3 is made up of 16 amino acids. Germline CDR1 is MNHEY and CDR2 is SVGAGI. Sequenced input: blood. This chain links TRBV6-5 with TRBJ1-2; TRBD1 is a possible D gene (6 bases). The source is a boy between 2 and 10 years old with cystic fibrosis. In DNA, the CDR3 is TGTGCCAGCAGTTACCGCCTGACAGGCTTAGATAATGGCTACACCTTC. Amino acid sequence: CASSYRLTGLDNGYTF.